This entry describes one TCR beta chain. Its antigen is still unknown. No base quality values were provided; no much bigger clone lies one nucleotide off. From the germline V gene, CDR1 is SGHTA and CDR2 is FQGNSA. The CDR3 starts with the cysteine, ends with the phenylalanine, and has 15 residues. The read is trimmed to its CDR3 DNA, 45 bases read in frame from base 1. V has 5 bases trimmed and J has 6 bases trimmed; junction bases matching no gene number 9. The data were obtained in a study of cytomegalovirus exposure and HLA in healthy donors (dated 2017 in TCRdb). In the study overall: According to a later analysis, the 100 to 150 validation repertoires were produced on the same platform as the roughly 600 repertoires of the first cohort. Besides the first cohort of roughly 640 subjects, a separate validation cohort made up of 120 different subjects was used. The study was designed to test whether signatures of past pathogen exposure could be identified by cataloging public T cell receptors. To predict cytomegalovirus infection status, the study brought together high-throughput TCR immunosequencing, statistical association of individual TCRs with disease status, and machine learning. The paper as a whole reports these results and caveats: In both the original and validation cohorts, the classifier was reported to diagnose cytomegalovirus status with high specificity and sensitivity. In vitro tests confirmed that a few of the cytomegalovirus-associated TCR beta chains recognize cytomegalovirus antigens. The study listed 164 TCR beta chains as associated with cytomegalovirus. It was suggested by the authors that the approach could potentially be generalized to other disease states and immunological phenotypes. Of the cluster scores, around 95% were above 0 in a later analysis, which found that TCRs clustered in the first cohort also tended to co-occur in the 120 validation repertoires. The validation cohort had no HLA typing available for a later analysis, so co-occurrence within that cohort was assessed over all 130 or so repertoires. Most TCR sequences were seen in very few donors, while some public TCRs were found in many individuals.

Receptors were amplified or captured by the immunoSEQ multiplex PCR assay. Per the authors' processing: A statistical classification framework was built to diagnose cytomegalovirus status from the catalog of TCR beta chain sequences. Held by TCRdb, this immuneACCESS table contains in-frame sequences only and omits some clones. Under half of the omission traces to an unresolved V gene where checked; the cause of the rest is unknown. From that table come the V and J calls and clone size; the DNA was used to work out D and trimming. The sample table holds roughly 300,000 clones, of which about nine tenths were seen once. Approximately 1.2% of the sample comes from the top ten. Donors formed part of the validation cohort, which comprised about 130 subjects and was distinct from the first cohort of some 700 subjects.

This TCR came from a woman between 25 and 40 years old in good health and CMV-seropositive. Material for sequencing was PBMCs. The chain uses TRBV7-2 and TRBJ1-4; 7 bases in the middle match TRBD1. The CDR3 protein: CASSALGRGDEKLFF. The sequenced DNA: TGTGCCAGCAGCGCCCTGGGCAGGGGGGATGAAAAACTGTTTTTT. Here the CDR3 is joined to the reference TRBV7-2 and TRBJ1-4 genes, and the full variable domain is: GAGVSQSPSNKVTEKGKDVELRCDPISGHTALYWYRQSLGQGLEFLIYFQGNSAPDKSGLPSDRFSAERTGGSVSTLTIQRTQQEDSAVYLCASSALGRGDEKLFFGSGTQLSVL.